This TCR beta chain derives from a study of T cells in Graves' hyperthyroidism and ophthalmopathy. Overall study findings and caveats: A model of 13 V-J features distinguished ophthalmopathy from stable hyperthyroidism.

CDR1 SGHVS and CDR2 FNYEAQ come from the germline V gene. The V gene lost 5 bases and the J gene lost 6 bases, with 14 bases spanning the gap. The CDR3 length is 15 residues. The investigators amplified TCR beta CDR3 regions from RNA transcripts. The primer set for the first-round RT-PCR of the TCR CDR3 was HTBI. One entry per CDR3 protein, called by TCRdb with MiXCR from the multiplex PCR reads. The table shows about 420,000 distinct CDR3 sequences, with about 15% occurring only once. This clonotype was seen many times. Its antigen is not identified. The source material was blood. The TCR sequence derives from a young woman with Graves' hyperthyroidism. This sequence joins TRBV7-6 and TRBJ1-6; D is unclear. The CDR3 DNA sequence: TGTGCCAGCAGCAAGACCCTTAATGTTAATTCACCCCTCCACTTT. It specifies CASSKTLNVNSPLHF. The complete variable domain, with remaining parts taken from reference TRBV7-6 and TRBJ1-6, reads GAGVSQSPRYKVTKRGQDVALRCDPISGHVSLYWYRQALGQGPEFLTYFNYEAQQDKSGLPNDRFSAERPEGSISTLTIQRTEQRDSAMYRCASSKTLNVNSPLHFGNGTRLTVT.